The entry below describes one TCR beta chain. What it binds is unknown. The source of the sample is a study of early T cells in non-severe SARS-CoV-2 infection. Looking at the study overall: Unsorted whole blood bulk RNA was sequenced, with unpaired chains. Study-level findings and limits: Sequences matched to VDJdb favored anti-spike CD8 responses, while private and CD4 specificities were missed.

Tagging with unique molecular identifiers was applied to individual cDNA molecules. TCRdb redid the calling of the 5' RACE reads with MiXCR, one entry per CDR3 protein. Here the sample spans over 30,000 distinct CDR3 sequences, about 4.9% being singletons. The sample consisted of whole blood. This TCR derives from an adult who was a healthcare worker with PCR-confirmed SARS-CoV-2 infection or an uninfected control (not recorded which).

The CDR3 nucleotides read TGTGCCAGTAGATTTAGGGCCGCGGGACAGTTTTACGAGCAGTACTTC. Its translation: CASRFRAAGQFYEQYF. The chain links TRBV19 to TRBJ2-7, with a tentative D call TRBD1 (7 bases). Deletions cut 6 bases from V and 4 bases from J, with 22 bases between. Germline CDR1 is LNHDA and CDR2 is SQIVND (reference sequence). This CDR3 has 16 amino acids.